This T cell receptor (beta chain) comes out of a study of long-term antiretroviral therapy in people with HIV. For the study at large: By about a decade, the earliest samples predate the 2015 immediate-ART recommendation.

Comments on this clone: The antigen remains undetermined.

General study points: At every time point, clones expanded before ART dominated the repertoire. Documentation of ART adherence, viral resistance or therapy changes was absent.

The V gene's germline CDR1 is MNHNS and CDR2 SASEGT. Trimming stripped 5 bases from V and 2 bases from J, with 9 bases between. The CDR3 runs 13 residues. The run of the v3.0 immunoSEQ assay was at survey level. The repertoire was sequenced with immunoSEQ multiplex PCR; TCRdb's copy has only in-frame clones and lacks some. The sample contains 25,000 to 35,000 clones, around 83% of which appear only once. This material consisted of unsorted PBMCs, taken 0.8 years after starting antiretroviral therapy. The chain recombines TRBV6-1 with TRBJ1-1; D gene unclear. This sequence was found in a woman between 25 and 40 years old with HIV. CDR3 loop: CASSQTFNTEAFF. CDR3 DNA sequence: TGTGCCAGCAGTCAGACCTTTAACACTGAAGCTTTCTTT.